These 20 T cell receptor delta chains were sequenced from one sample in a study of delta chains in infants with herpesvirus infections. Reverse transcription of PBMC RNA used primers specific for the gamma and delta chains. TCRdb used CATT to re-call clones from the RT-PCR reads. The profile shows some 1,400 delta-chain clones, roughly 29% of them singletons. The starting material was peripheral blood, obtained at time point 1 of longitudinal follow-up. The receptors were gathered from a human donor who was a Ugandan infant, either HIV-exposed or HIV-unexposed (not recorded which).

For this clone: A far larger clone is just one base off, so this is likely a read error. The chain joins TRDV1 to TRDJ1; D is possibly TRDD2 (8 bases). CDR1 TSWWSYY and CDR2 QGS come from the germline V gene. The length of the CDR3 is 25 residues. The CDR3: CAHGESQGTFFLRLYWGGDTDKLIF. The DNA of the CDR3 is TGTGCTCATGGGGAGTCTCAAGGGACCTTCTTCCTACGATTATACTGGGGAGGGGACACCGATAAACTCATCTTT.

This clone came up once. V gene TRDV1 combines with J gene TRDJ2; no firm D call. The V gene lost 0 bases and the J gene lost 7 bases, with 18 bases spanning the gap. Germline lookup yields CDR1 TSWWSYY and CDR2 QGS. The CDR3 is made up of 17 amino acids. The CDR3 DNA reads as TGTGCTCTTGGGGAACTAGGTCATCAGGTACCCATAGCACAACTCTTCTTT. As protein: CALGELGHQVPIAQLFF.

In DNA form, the CDR3 reads TGTGCTCTTGGGCTACCCCCTGGGGGATACGTATGGTGCGGGCTCATCTTT. Amino acids: CALGLPPGGYVWCGLIF. The chain joins TRDV1 to TRDJ1, with 12 bases that match TRDD3. Unmatched junction bases numbered 18, after V lost 5 bases and J lost 11 bases. CDR1 and CDR2 from the germline V gene are TSWWSYY and QGS. The CDR3 runs to 17 residues.

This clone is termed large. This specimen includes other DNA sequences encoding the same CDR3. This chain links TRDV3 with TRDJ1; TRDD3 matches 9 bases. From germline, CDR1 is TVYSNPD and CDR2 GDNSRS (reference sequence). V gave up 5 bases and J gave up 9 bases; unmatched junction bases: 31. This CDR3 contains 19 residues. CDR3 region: CAAPFKIHTGGDPRRELIF. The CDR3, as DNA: TGTGCCGCCCCCTTTAAGATACATACTGGGGGAGACCCTCGAAGAGAACTCATCTTT.

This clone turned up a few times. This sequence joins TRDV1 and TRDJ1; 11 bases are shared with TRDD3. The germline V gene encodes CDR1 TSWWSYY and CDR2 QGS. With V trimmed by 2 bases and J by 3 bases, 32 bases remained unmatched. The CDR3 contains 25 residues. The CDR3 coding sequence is TGTGCTCTTGGGGAAGAGCAGGATCCTACTCGGGGGCACTGGGGGATAACCCCTCCTTCCGATAAACTCATCTTT. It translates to CALGEEQDPTRGHWGITPPSDKLIF.

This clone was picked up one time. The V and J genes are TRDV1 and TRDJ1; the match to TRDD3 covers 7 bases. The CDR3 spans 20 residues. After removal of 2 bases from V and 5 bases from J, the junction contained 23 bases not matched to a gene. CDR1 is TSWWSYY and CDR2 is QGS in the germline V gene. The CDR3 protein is CALGEFSAPDWGPWMDKLIF. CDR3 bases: TGTGCTCTTGGGGAATTTTCCGCCCCTGACTGGGGCCCCTGGATGGATAAACTCATCTTT.

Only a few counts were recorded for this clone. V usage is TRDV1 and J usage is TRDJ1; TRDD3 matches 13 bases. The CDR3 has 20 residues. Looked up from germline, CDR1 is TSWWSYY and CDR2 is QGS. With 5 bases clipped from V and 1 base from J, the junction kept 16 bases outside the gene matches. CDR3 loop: CALGIPTGGYDKQATDKLIF. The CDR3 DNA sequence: TGTGCTCTTGGGATTCCTACTGGGGGATACGATAAACAGGCCACCGATAAACTCATCTTT.

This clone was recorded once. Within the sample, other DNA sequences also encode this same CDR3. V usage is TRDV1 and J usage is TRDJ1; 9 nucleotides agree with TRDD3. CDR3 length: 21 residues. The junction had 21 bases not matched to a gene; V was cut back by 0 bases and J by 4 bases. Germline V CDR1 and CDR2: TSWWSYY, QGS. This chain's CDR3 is CALGELKRTKPHWGTYDKLIF. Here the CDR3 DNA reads TGTGCTCTTGGGGAACTAAAGCGGACCAAGCCGCACTGGGGGACCTACGATAAACTCATCTTT.

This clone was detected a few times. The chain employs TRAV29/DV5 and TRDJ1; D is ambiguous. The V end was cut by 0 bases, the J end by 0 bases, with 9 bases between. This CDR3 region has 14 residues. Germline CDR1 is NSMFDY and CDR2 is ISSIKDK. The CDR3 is CAASVTVYTDKLIF. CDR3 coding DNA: TGTGCAGCAAGCGTAACCGTATACACCGATAAACTCATCTTT. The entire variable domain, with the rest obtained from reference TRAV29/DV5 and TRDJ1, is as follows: DQQVKQNSPSLSVQEGRISILNCDYTNSMFDYFLWYKKYPAEGPTFLISISSIKDKNEDGRFTVFLNKSAKHLSLHIVPSQPGDSAVYFCAASVTVYTDKLIFGKGTRVTVEP.

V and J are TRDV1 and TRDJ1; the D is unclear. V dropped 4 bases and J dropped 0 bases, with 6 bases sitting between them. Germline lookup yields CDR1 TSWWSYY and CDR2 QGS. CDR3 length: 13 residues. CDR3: CALGVRYTDKLIF. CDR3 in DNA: TGTGCTCTTGGGGTCAGGTACACCGATAAACTCATCTTT.

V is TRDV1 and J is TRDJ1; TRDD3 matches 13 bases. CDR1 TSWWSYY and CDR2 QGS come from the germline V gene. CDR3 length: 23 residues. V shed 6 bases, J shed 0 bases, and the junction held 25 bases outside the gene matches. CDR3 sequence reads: CALGDSFLSLLGDTRGYTDKLIF. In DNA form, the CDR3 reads TGTGCTCTTGGCGATTCCTTCCTTTCCCTACTGGGGGATACGCGGGGTTACACCGATAAACTCATCTTT.

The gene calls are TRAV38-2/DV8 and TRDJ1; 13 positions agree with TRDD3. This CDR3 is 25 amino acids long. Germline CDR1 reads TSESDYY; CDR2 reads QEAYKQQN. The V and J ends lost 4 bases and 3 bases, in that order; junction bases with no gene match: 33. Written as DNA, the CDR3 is TGTGCTTATAGGGTGGGCCCTTCCTACGATTGTACTGGGGGATACGCCAGCATTTATGCCGATAAACTCATCTTT. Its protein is CAYRVGPSYDCTGGYASIYADKLIF.

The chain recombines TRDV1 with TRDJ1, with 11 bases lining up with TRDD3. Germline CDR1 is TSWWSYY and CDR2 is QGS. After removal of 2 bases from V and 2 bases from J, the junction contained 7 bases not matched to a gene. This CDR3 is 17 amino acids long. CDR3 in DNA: TGTGCTCTTGGGGAAAGCCGTGGGGGATACGCGACCGATAAACTCATCTTT. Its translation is CALGESRGGYATDKLIF.

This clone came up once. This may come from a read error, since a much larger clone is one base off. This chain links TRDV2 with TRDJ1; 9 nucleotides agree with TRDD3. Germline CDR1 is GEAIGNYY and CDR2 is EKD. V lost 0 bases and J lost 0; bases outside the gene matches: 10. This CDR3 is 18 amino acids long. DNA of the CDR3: TGTGCCTGTGACACCGGGGCTGGGGGATTACGCTACACCGATAAACTCATCTTT. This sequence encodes CACDTGAGGLRYTDKLIF.

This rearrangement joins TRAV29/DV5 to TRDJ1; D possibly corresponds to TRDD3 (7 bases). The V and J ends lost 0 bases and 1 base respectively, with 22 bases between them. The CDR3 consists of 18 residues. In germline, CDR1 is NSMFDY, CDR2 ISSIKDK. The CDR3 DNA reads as TGTGCAGCAAGCGGCCTTCCGCGTTATAGGGGGATCACCGATAAACTCATCTTT. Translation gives CAASGLPRYRGITDKLIF.

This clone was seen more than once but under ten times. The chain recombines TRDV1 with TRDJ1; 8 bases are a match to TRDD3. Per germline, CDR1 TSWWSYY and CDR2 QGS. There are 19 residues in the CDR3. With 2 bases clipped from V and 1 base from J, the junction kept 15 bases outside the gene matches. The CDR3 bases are TGTGCTCTTGGGGAAACCCCTGGGGGAGACGGGTACGTCACCGATAAACTCATCTTT. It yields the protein CALGETPGGDGYVTDKLIF.

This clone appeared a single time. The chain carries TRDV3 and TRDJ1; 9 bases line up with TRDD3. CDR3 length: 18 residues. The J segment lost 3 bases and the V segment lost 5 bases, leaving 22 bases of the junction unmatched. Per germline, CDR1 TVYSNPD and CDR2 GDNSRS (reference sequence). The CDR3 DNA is TGTGCCCGCAGACCTCTGGGGGATCCCTCCCCGGTTGCCGATAAACTCATCTTT. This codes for CARRPLGDPSPVADKLIF.

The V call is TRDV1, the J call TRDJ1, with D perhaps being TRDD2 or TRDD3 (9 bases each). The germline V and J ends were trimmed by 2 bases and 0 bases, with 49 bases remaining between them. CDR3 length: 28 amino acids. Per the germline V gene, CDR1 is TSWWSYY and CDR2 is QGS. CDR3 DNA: TGTGCTCTTGGGGAAAGAAGTCCCACCCCCTTCCTACACGGTTCTTACTGGGGGACACACCCGTACACCGATAAACTCATCTTT. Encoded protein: CALGERSPTPFLHGSYWGTHPYTDKLIF.

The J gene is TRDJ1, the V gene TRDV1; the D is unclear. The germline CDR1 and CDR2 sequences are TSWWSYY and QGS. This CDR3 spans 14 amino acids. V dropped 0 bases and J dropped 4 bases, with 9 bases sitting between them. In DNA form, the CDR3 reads TGTGCTCTTGGGGAACTGGGCATTAACGATAAACTCATCTTT. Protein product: CALGELGINDKLIF.

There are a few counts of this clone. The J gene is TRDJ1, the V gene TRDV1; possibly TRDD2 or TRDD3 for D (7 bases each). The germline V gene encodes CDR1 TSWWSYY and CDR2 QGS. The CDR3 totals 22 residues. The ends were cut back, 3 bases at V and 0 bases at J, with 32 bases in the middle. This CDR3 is CALGDSLSYVRGYLPYTDKLIF. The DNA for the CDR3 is TGTGCTCTTGGGGATTCTCTTTCCTACGTTAGGGGATATCTCCCGTACACCGATAAACTCATCTTT.